These T cell receptor beta chains were read from a single sample in a study of vaccination effects on CD4 cells after COVID-19. This table comes from immunoSEQ multiplex PCR, and its TCRdb copy is limited to in-frame clones, with some not included. The sample shows 43,000 or so clones, just over 70% of them seen only once. Antigens of these TCRs are unknown. This material consisted of CD4+ T cells from PBMCs cultured without peptide, taken after COVID-19 vaccination. Source of these receptors: a human donor who received a COVID-19 vaccine. Both conserved end residues are part of each CDR3. A D gene is named only where the DNA matches it firmly. Part of the rows lack a size; the others show once, few, many or a class for expanded clones.

size,V,J,D,CDR3,DNA
NA,TRBV13,TRBJ2-3,NA,CASSQPWGTSSTDTQYF,TGTGCCAGCAGCCAACCCTGGGGAACCTCTAGCACAGATACGCAGTATTTT
few,TRBV24-1,TRBJ2-1,NA,CATGTRTGNNEQFF,TGTGCCACCGGCACTAGGACCGGGAACAATGAGCAGTTCTTC
NA,TRBV30,TRBJ1-5,TRBD1,CACPTGGIKQPQHF,TGTGCCTGTCCGACAGGGGGCATTAAACAGCCCCAGCATTTT
NA,TRBV2,TRBJ1-5,NA,CASSKDGDQPQHF,TGTGCCAGCAGTAAGGATGGGGATCAGCCCCAGCATTTT
NA,TRBV2,TRBJ1-2,TRBD1,CASLGTGKYGYTF,TGTGCCAGCTTGGGGACAGGGAAATATGGCTACACCTTC
NA,TRBV9,TRBJ1-1,NA,CASSPQREAFF,TGTGCCAGCAGCCCCCAGCGGGAAGCTTTCTTT
NA,TRBV9,TRBJ2-2,NA,CASSAGRNTGELFF,TGTGCCAGCAGCGCGGGACGCAACACCGGGGAGCTGTTTTTT
NA,TRBV7-2,TRBJ2-1,NA,CASSERLDNEQFF,TGTGCCAGCAGCGAGAGACTAGACAATGAGCAGTTCTTC
NA,TRBV30,TRBJ1-4,TRBD1,CAWSVGQAGGEKLFF,TGTGCCTGGAGTGTCGGACAGGCCGGAGGTGAAAAACTGTTTTTT
NA,TRBV25-1,TRBJ1-3,NA,CASSEYPGSRNTIYF,TGTGCCAGCAGTGAATACCCGGGTTCACGAAACACCATATATTTT